Sequencing of this TCR beta chain was carried out in a study of blood T cell repertoires in COVID-19. Study at large: Nucleic acid was either cDNA or gDNA, and it came from T cells, B-cell-depleted T cells, or PBMCs.

The table came from immunoSEQ multiplex PCR; TCRdb's copy has only in-frame clones and leaves some out. The repertoire holds roughly 220,000 clones, 65% to 85% seen once, with roughly 2.3% in the top ten. The trim removed 6 bases at V and 0 bases at J, leaving 4 bases unmatched. CDR1 is ENHRY and CDR2 is SYGVKD in the germline V gene. The length of the CDR3 is 14 residues. The V gene is TRBV10-3, the J gene TRBJ1-1, with 7 bases identical to TRBD1. This sequence originates from a woman aged 55-70 years with acute or convalescent COVID-19. What was sequenced was peripheral blood. Written as DNA, the CDR3 is TGTGCCATCAGGGAGGGACAGATGAACACTGAAGCTTTCTTT. Protein: CAIREGQMNTEAFF.